These 27 T cell receptor beta chains were all obtained from the same sample, sequenced in a study of T cells after yellow fever vaccination. TCRdb analysed the 5' RACE reads with MiXCR anew, one entry per CDR3 protein. Seen here are a few hundred thousand distinct CDR3 sequences, roughly 3.5% observed once, and the top ten hold roughly a quarter. The sample here was PBMCs, taken on the day of the yellow fever booster vaccination. The origin of the receptors is a man aged 18-30 years who received the YFV17D yellow fever vaccine.

This clonotype occurred many times. The junction departs from the called germline gene at one end, perhaps through a read error. The V gene is TRBV19, the J gene TRBJ2-7; no clear D gene. Germline CDR1 reads LNHDA; CDR2 reads SQIVND (reference sequence). CDR3 length: 11 amino acids. CDR3 region: CASQEGSRRPF. CDR3 sequence (DNA): TGTGCCAGTCAAGAAGGAAGTCGACGGCCATTC.

This rearrangement joins TRBV6-1 to TRBJ2-2; perhaps TRBD2 as D (5 bases). Looked up from germline, CDR1 is MNHNS and CDR2 is SASEGT. V was trimmed by 7 bases and J by 6 bases, leaving 6 bases between them. This CDR3 is 11 amino acids long. This chain's CDR3 is CASKEAGELFF. The CDR3 nucleotides are TGTGCCAGCAAGGAGGCCGGGGAGCTGTTTTTT.

This clonotype was seen ten or more times. V usage is TRBV7-2 and J usage is TRBJ2-7; 7 bases match TRBD2. The CDR3 loop spans 15 amino acids. V was pared by 2 bases and J by 3 bases, with 7 bases of the junction left unmatched. The germline CDR1 and CDR2 sequences are SGHTA and FQGNSA. CDR3 nucleotide sequence: TGTGCCAGCAGCTTATCGGGGAGGGGATACTACGAGCAGTACTTC. Translating it yields CASSLSGRGYYEQYF.

This clonotype has a count of ten or more. This chain joins TRBV20-1 and TRBJ2-5; D gene uncertain. Germline V gives CDR1 DFQATT, CDR2 SNEGSKA (reference sequence). V dropped 0 bases and J dropped 2 bases, with 10 bases sitting between them. The CDR3 sequence is 14 residues long. The DNA for the CDR3 is TGCAGTGCTAGAGAAGGACGGATACAAGAGACCCAGTACTTC. Translated, it gives CSAREGRIQETQYF.

This clonotype was seen ten or more times. The chain combines TRBV7-9 with TRBJ2-3; D is uncertain. Germline CDR1 and CDR2: SEHNR and FQNEAQ (reference sequence). Trimming stripped 6 bases from V and 1 base from J, with 14 bases between. The CDR3 is 15 residues long. Written as DNA, the CDR3 is TGTGCCAGCAGTCCCTGGTCCGCAGGCACAGATACGCAGTATTTT. As protein: CASSPWSAGTDTQYF.

In this sample, this clonotype turned up many times. The chain couples TRBV6-5 to TRBJ2-3; TRBD1 agrees at 8 bases. V trimming: 2 bases; J trimming: 1 base; junction bases outside the gene matches: 5. The CDR3 sequence is 16 residues long. Germline V gives CDR1 MNHEY, CDR2 SVGAGI. The CDR3 coding sequence is TGTGCCAGCAGTTACCTGACAGGGGAAGGCACAGATACGCAGTATTTT. Its translation: CASSYLTGEGTDTQYF.

This chain joins TRBV5-1 and TRBJ2-1, with 9 bases matching TRBD2. From germline, CDR1 is SGHRS and CDR2 YFSETQ. The CDR3 consists of 16 residues. The V and J ends lost 5 bases and 2 bases, in that order; junction bases with no gene match: 8. CDR3 sequence reads: CASSQSGGRTYNEQFF. CDR3 in DNA: TGCGCCAGCAGTCAGAGCGGGGGGCGTACCTACAATGAGCAGTTCTTC.

This clonotype was counted at least ten times. The chain employs TRBV3-1 and TRBJ2-4; 11 nucleotides match TRBD1. The CDR3 is made up of 15 amino acids. The J segment lost 6 bases and the V segment lost 6 bases, leaving 7 bases of the junction unmatched. Germline V lookup: CDR1 LGHDT, CDR2 YNNKEL (reference sequence). The CDR3 sequence: CASSPRTGGANIQYF. CDR3 in DNA: TGTGCCAGCAGTCCGCGGACAGGGGGCGCAAACATTCAGTACTTC.

The chain combines TRBV10-3 with TRBJ2-7; D is unresolved. Germline values: CDR1 ENHRY, CDR2 SYGVKD. The CDR3 loop spans 13 amino acids. Trimming cost V 2 bases and J 9 bases, with 14 bases left between them. The CDR3 reads CAISEDSATTQYV. CDR3 DNA sequence: TGTGCCATCAGTGAGGATTCAGCTACGACGCAGTACGTC.

As DNA, the CDR3 is TGCGCCAGCAGCTTGGCGGCTAGCGAGTACGAGCAGTACTTC. Translating it yields CASSLAASEYEQYF. The chain couples TRBV5-1 to TRBJ2-7, with D tentatively TRBD2 (6 bases). In germline, CDR1 is SGHRS, CDR2 YFSETQ. V dropped 0 bases and J dropped 4 bases, with 11 bases sitting between them. There are 14 residues in the CDR3.

This clonotype was seen more than once but under ten times. The V call is TRBV12-3 or TRBV12-4, the J call TRBJ2-3; TRBD1 matches at 7 bases. The CDR3 is made up of 15 amino acids. V gave up 3 bases and J gave up 5 bases; unmatched junction bases: 8. CDR3 amino acids: CASSFRTGAVDTQYF. The CDR3 DNA sequence: TGTGCCAGCAGTTTTCGAACAGGGGCGGTAGATACGCAGTATTTT.

The chain has TRBV5-6 and TRBJ2-6; 9 bases align to TRBD1. The length of the CDR3 is 17 residues. Per germline, CDR1 SGHDT and CDR2 YYEEEE. Unmatched junction bases numbered 6, after V lost 5 bases and J lost 0 bases. This CDR3 is CASRGDRAISGANVLTF. CDR3 DNA: TGTGCCAGCAGAGGGGACAGGGCTATCTCTGGGGCCAACGTCCTGACTTTC.

This clonotype was seen repeatedly, ten times or more. This chain links TRBV7-9 with TRBJ2-3; the D call may be TRBD1 or TRBD2 (5 bases each). V shed 5 bases and J shed 6 bases, with 24 bases lying between them. The CDR3 is 17 amino acids. CDR1 is SEHNR, CDR2 FQNEAQ, per germline (reference sequence). Here the CDR3 DNA reads TGTGCCAGCAGCGTCAGCCGGGGCCAGGCCCCTGGCGATACGCAGTATTTT. This sequence encodes CASSVSRGQAPGDTQYF.

This clonotype was detected many times. V and J are TRBV29-1 and TRBJ2-6, with D possibly being TRBD1 (5 bases). Trimming removed 7 bases at V and 0 bases at J, with 19 bases between. CDR1 and CDR2 (germline): SQVTM, ANQGSEA. The CDR3 consists of 17 residues. The CDR3 reads CSAIWGSYHSGANVLTF. The CDR3 DNA reads TGCAGCGCTATTTGGGGCTCCTACCACTCTGGGGCCAACGTCCTGACTTTC. The entire variable domain, with the rest obtained from reference TRBV29-1 and TRBJ2-6, is as follows: SAVISQKPSRDICQRGTSLTIQCQVDSQVTMMFWYRQQPGQSLTLIATANQGSEATYESGFVIDKFPISRPNLTFSTLTVSNMSPEDSSIYLCSAIWGSYHSGANVLTFGAGSRLTVL.

The rearrangement uses TRBV18 and TRBJ2-1; 9 nucleotides line up with TRBD1. In germline, CDR1 is KGHSH, CDR2 LQKENI. The CDR3 loop spans 17 amino acids. J was trimmed by 4 bases and V by 6 bases; bases with no gene match: 13. DNA for the CDR3: TGTGCCAGCTCTCTTTCTCCCGGGACAGGGACTTACAATGAGCAGTTCTTC. It yields the protein CASSLSPGTGTYNEQFF.

This clonotype was picked up a small number of times. V and J are TRBV7-2 and TRBJ2-3; no definite D call. CDR3 size: 15 residues. Germline V lookup: CDR1 SGHTA, CDR2 FQGNSA. The ends were cut back, 1 base at V and 0 bases at J, with 8 bases in the middle. The CDR3 region is CASSLGSASTDTQYF. The CDR3 coding sequence is TGTGCCAGCAGCTTAGGTTCAGCGAGCACAGATACGCAGTATTTT.

The CDR3 loop is CASSFVGSTDTQYF. In DNA, the CDR3 is TGTGCCAGCAGTTTCGTGGGTAGCACAGATACGCAGTATTTT. V and J are TRBV12-3 or TRBV12-4 and TRBJ2-3, with unresolved D. V lost 3 bases and J 0 bases, leaving 7 bases between the germline ends. The CDR3 has 14 amino acids.

The chain joins TRBV12-3 or TRBV12-4 to TRBJ2-1, with D perhaps matching TRBD2 (5 bases). Between the trimmed V and J ends, which lost 6 bases and 9 bases, there was a span of 12 bases. The CDR3 runs to 12 residues. The CDR3 reads CASSISRGEQFF. CDR3 DNA sequence: TGTGCCAGCAGCATTTCCCGGGGTGAGCAGTTCTTC.

This clonotype was seen at least ten times. The chain joins TRBV10-3 to TRBJ2-7, with 7 positions matching TRBD1. V trimming: 10 bases; J trimming: 0 bases; junction bases outside the gene matches: 9. Germline loops: CDR1 ENHRY, CDR2 SYGVKD. The CDR3 spans 14 residues. CDR3 DNA: TGTGCCACCTCCGGGACAGAGAGCTCCTACGAGCAGTACTTC. This codes for CATSGTESSYEQYF.

The chain has TRBV3-1 and TRBJ2-7, with D perhaps TRBD1 (6 bases). The V gene's germline CDR1 is LGHDT and CDR2 YNNKEL (reference sequence). V was clipped by 1 base and J by 6 bases, with 22 bases between them. The CDR3 totals 17 residues. CDR3 region: CASSQASTGTSPREQYF. CDR3 bases: TGTGCCAGCAGCCAAGCTTCGACCGGGACATCCCCCCGCGAGCAGTACTTC.

The CDR3 protein is CASSEAPLSRAYGYTF. The DNA for the CDR3 is TGTGCCAGCAGTGAAGCGCCACTCTCCCGGGCCTATGGCTACACCTTC. The chain uses TRBV6-1 and TRBJ1-2; no clear D gene. V was pared by 0 bases and J by 4 bases, with 15 bases between. CDR1 MNHNS and CDR2 SASEGT come from the germline V gene. The CDR3 loop spans 16 amino acids.

On this clonotype: Given a much more abundant clone one base away, this may be a read error. The chain recombines TRBV5-1 with TRBJ2-6, with D possibly called TRBD1 or TRBD2 (5 bases each). This CDR3 comprises 16 residues. CDR1 SGHRS and CDR2 YFSETQ come from the germline V gene. CDR3 bases: TGCGCCAGCAGCTTGCAGGGAGCGGATGGGGCCAACGTCATGACTTTC. It yields the protein CASSLQGADGANVMTF.

This chain uses TRBV7-9 with TRBJ2-1; the D is unclear. The germline V and J ends were trimmed by 8 bases and 4 bases, with 12 bases remaining between them. The CDR3 length is 13 residues. The germline V gene has CDR1 SEHNR and CDR2 FQNEAQ (reference sequence). The CDR3 nucleotides are TGTGCCAGCTCCTGGGGTTCTTACAATGAGCAGTTCTTC. It yields the protein CASSWGSYNEQFF.

This clonotype was observed at least ten times. J is TRBJ2-7 and V is TRBV6-5; tentative D call: TRBD1 (6 bases). V was pared by 4 bases and J by 2 bases, with 12 bases between. Germline V gene lookup returns CDR1 MNHEY and CDR2 SVGAGI. The CDR3 contains 14 residues. This chain's CDR3 is CASSSGARAYEQYF. DNA for the CDR3: TGTGCCAGCAGTTCAGGGGCAAGAGCCTACGAGCAGTACTTC.

Many counts were recorded for this clonotype. The chain uses TRBV20-1 and TRBJ1-2; 10 nucleotides align to TRBD1. The CDR3 has 14 amino acids. Germline CDR1 reads DFQATT; CDR2 reads SNEGSKA (reference sequence). J gave up 7 bases and V 5 bases, and 10 bases lay outside the gene matches. The CDR3 protein is CSAPTGTGATGYTF. The CDR3 DNA reads TGCAGTGCTCCAACCGGGACAGGGGCCACTGGCTACACCTTC.

The CDR3 protein is CASAASGMYYEQYV. The CDR3 DNA reads TGTGCCAGCGCCGCAAGTGGGATGTACTACGAGCAGTACGTC. V and J are TRBV27 and TRBJ2-7; the D is unclear. The germline V gene has CDR1 MNHEY and CDR2 SMNVEV (reference sequence). CDR3 size: 14 residues. The germline V and J ends were trimmed by 8 bases and 3 bases, with 17 bases remaining between them.

At least ten counts were recorded for this clonotype. The chain has TRBV6-2 or TRBV6-3 and TRBJ2-2, with D perhaps TRBD2 (5 bases). The V gene lost 5 bases and the J gene lost 8 bases, with 21 bases spanning the gap. Germline V CDR1 and CDR2: MNHEY, SVGEGT. This CDR3 region has 16 residues. This chain's CDR3 is CASSVNSVTRRGELFF. In DNA form, the CDR3 reads TGTGCCAGCAGTGTTAACTCGGTAACGCGGAGGGGGGAGCTGTTTTTT.